These T cell receptor beta chains were read from a single sample in a study of T cells after yellow fever vaccination. TCRdb itself ran the 5' RACE reads through MiXCR, one entry per CDR3 protein. The repertoire includes 70,000 or so distinct CDR3 sequences, more than 5.5% of them detected once, and approximately 29% sits in the top ten. The sample in question was CD8+ T cells sorted from PBMCs, obtained more than 8 days after the first yellow fever vaccination. These receptors were obtained from a man between 18 and 29 years old who received the YFV17D yellow fever vaccine. Both conserved end residues are part of each CDR3. The D gene is left open where the match is weak. The size field is filled for only some rows; it gives once, few, many or a size class.

D,J,V,size,DNA,CDR3
TRBD2,TRBJ2-1,TRBV12-3/TRBV12-4,many,TGTGCCAGCAGAGCCGGACTAGCGGGGGGCAATGAGCAGTTCTTC,CASRAGLAGGNEQFF
TRBD1,TRBJ2-7,TRBV7-9,many,TGTGCCAGCAGCCCTCGGACAGGGGAGAGGATCCACGAGCAGTACTTC,CASSPRTGERIHEQYF
-,TRBJ1-2,TRBV5-1,-,TGCGCCAGCAGCTGGGGGAGGGGCTACACCTTC,CASSWGRGYTF
-,TRBJ2-7,TRBV7-6,-,TGTGCCAGCACCCCCGGGGGAGGTTTAGAGCAGTACTTC,CASTPGGGLEQYF
-,TRBJ2-1,TRBV6-1,many,TGTGCCAGCAGTGTTGGGGTTTACAATGAGCAGTTCTTC,CASSVGVYNEQFF
-,TRBJ2-1,TRBV7-2,few,TGTGCCAGCAGCAGAGGAAGCAATGAGCAGTTCTTC,CASSRGSNEQFF
-,TRBJ2-2,TRBV5-6,few,TGTGCCAGCAGCTCCCGACGGAACACCGGGGAGCTGTTTTTT,CASSSRRNTGELFF
TRBD2,TRBJ2-7,TRBV7-6,many,TGTGCCAGCAGCTTAACTAGCGGGGGGCCCAGCTCCTACGAGCAGTACTTC,CASSLTSGGPSSYEQYF
-,TRBJ1-4,TRBV10-3,many,TGTGCCATCAGTGAGTCACAGGGAGCTAATGAAAAACTGTTTTTT,CAISESQGANEKLFF
-,TRBJ1-6,TRBV4-1,many,TGCGCCAGCAGCCAAGGGGAAGGGAGTAATTCACCCCTCCACTTT,CASSQGEGSNSPLHF
-,TRBJ1-2,TRBV6-2/TRBV6-3,-,TGTGCCAGCAGTCCACCCGGGGATTCTAACTATGGCTACACCTTC,CASSPPGDSNYGYTF
TRBD2,TRBJ2-7,TRBV12-3/TRBV12-4,many,TGTGCCAGCAGCCGGGGACTACACTACGAGCAGTACTTC,CASSRGLHYEQYF
TRBD1,TRBJ2-3,TRBV7-9,many,TGTGCCAGCAGCTTATTTATAGGGGGCGCGGATACGCAGTATTTT,CASSLFIGGADTQYF
TRBD1,TRBJ1-1,TRBV3-1,many,TGTGCCAGCAGCCCGCAGGGGGGCACTGAAGCTTTCTTT,CASSPQGGTEAFF
-,TRBJ1-1,TRBV19,few,TGTGCCAGTAGATTGGGAACTGGCACTGAAGCTTTCTTT,CASRLGTGTEAFF